Presented here are 4 T cell receptor beta chains from one specimen sequenced in a study of T cell responses to AZD1222 COVID-19 vaccine. Produced via immunoSEQ multiplex PCR; TCRdb's table is partial and in-frame only. The sample records 160,000 or so clones, 92% being singletons. Material: peripheral blood, obtained 28 days after the second AZD1222 dose. The receptors shown here come from an adult who received the AZD1222 COVID-19 vaccine.

This sequence joins TRBV2 and TRBJ2-7; D might be TRBD1 (5 bases). Germline V gene lookup returns CDR1 SNHLY and CDR2 FYNNEI. The CDR3 extends over 14 amino acids. V was pared by 7 bases and J by 7 bases, with 20 bases between. CDR3 residues: CASTFSHVKGEQYF. The CDR3 DNA sequence: TGTGCCAGCACTTTTTCACACGTGAAGGGGGAGCAGTACTTC.

The chain links TRBV5-1 to TRBJ2-3, with no clear D. V was cut by 4 bases and J by 5 bases, with 14 bases left in between. From germline, CDR1 is SGHRS and CDR2 YFSETQ. The CDR3 covers 14 residues. The CDR3 sequence: CASSRGDAGDTQYF. The CDR3 DNA follows: TGCGCCAGCAGCCGCGGAGATGCAGGAGATACGCAGTATTTT.

The chain is built from TRBV18 and TRBJ1-2; weak D call: TRBD1 (5 bases). The germline gives CDR1 KGHSH, CDR2 LQKENI. Between the trimmed V and J ends, which lost 0 bases and 4 bases, there was a span of 9 bases. CDR3 length: 14 amino acids. DNA of the CDR3: TGTGCCAGCTCACCACCTGACAGCAGCTATGGCTACACCTTC. Its translation is CASSPPDSSYGYTF.

This rearrangement joins TRBV5-6 to TRBJ1-1; no reliable D call. CDR1 and CDR2 from the germline V gene are SGHDT and YYEEEE. Trimming left V 0 bases short and J 1 base short, with 7 bases between. The CDR3 totals 14 residues. CDR3 in amino acids: CASSLGAGNTEAFF. The CDR3 region has the DNA TGTGCCAGCAGCTTGGGGGCAGGGAACACTGAAGCTTTCTTT.